This T cell receptor beta chain was documented in a study of T-cell reconstitution after alpha-beta-depleted transplantation in children. This clonotype came up many times. The antigen remains unidentified. Study conclusions and caveats: Several patients had high TCRbeta diversity at day 60; it came from surviving recipient T cells and thymic progenitors.

The TCRbeta library was prepared with unique molecular identifiers. TCRdb reanalysed the PCR reads using MiXCR and keeps one entry per CDR3 protein. The sample carries 150,000 to 250,000 distinct CDR3 sequences, 6.3% recorded once. Germline lookup yields CDR1 SGHRS and CDR2 YFSETQ. Trimming took 0 bases from V and 1 from J, leaving 14 bases between them. The CDR3 length is 16 residues. This sequence joins TRBV5-1 and TRBJ2-7, with D perhaps TRBD1 (5 bases). The receptor was derived from a girl in the first two years of life with combined immunodeficiency, due to receive a stem cell transplant. The specimen comprised PBMCs, sampled before TCRalphabeta/CD19-depleted stem cell transplant. CDR3 amino acids: CASSLAEDRPSYEQYF. The CDR3 DNA follows: TGCGCCAGCAGCTTGGCCGAAGACAGACCATCCTACGAGCAGTACTTC.